This T cell receptor (beta chain) appears in the sequencing data of a study of blood T cell repertoires in COVID-19. Study-wide background: Samples taken during acute and convalescent COVID-19 were collected in the United States, Italy and Spain. The analysed material was cDNA or gDNA that came from T cells, B-cell-depleted T cells, or PBMCs.

The V and J ends lost 5 bases and 0 bases, in that order; junction bases with no gene match: 6. Per the germline V gene, CDR1 is MDHEN and CDR2 is SYDVKM. This CDR3 has 15 residues. In the original analysis: Amplification of reference gene primers provided the estimated nucleated cell counts. The protocol was immunoSEQ multiplex PCR, while the TCRdb copy is restricted to in-frame clones and leaves out a portion. Clone size and V and J calls were adopted from that table, with D and trimming inferred from the DNA. The table has under 130,000 clones, around nine tenths seen once; the top ten hold 3% to 3.5%.

The rearrangement links TRBV28 to TRBJ1-1; TRBD1 aligns across 7 bases. The clonotype was recovered from a human donor in a cohort sampled during active COVID-19. Sequencing used peripheral blood. The CDR3 spells CASSRLGQMNTEAFF. The CDR3 DNA follows: TGTGCCAGCAGTCGATTGGGACAGATGAACACTGAAGCTTTCTTT.